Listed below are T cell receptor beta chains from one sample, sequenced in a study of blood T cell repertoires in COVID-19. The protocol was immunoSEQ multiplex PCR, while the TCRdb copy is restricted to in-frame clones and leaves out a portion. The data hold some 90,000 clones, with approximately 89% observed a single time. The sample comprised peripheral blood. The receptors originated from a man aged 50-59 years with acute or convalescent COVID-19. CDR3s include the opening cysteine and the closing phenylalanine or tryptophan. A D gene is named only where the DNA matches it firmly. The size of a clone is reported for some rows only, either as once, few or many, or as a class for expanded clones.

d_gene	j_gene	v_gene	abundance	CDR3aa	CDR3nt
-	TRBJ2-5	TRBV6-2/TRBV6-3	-	CASTPRPTGLETQYF	TGTGCCAGCACCCCAAGGCCCACAGGGCTGGAGACCCAGTACTTC
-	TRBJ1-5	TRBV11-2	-	CASSGLSNQPQHF	TGTGCCAGCAGCGGGCTTAGCAATCAGCCCCAGCATTTT
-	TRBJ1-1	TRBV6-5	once	CASSYSNRVDTEAFF	TGTGCCAGCAGTTACTCGAACAGGGTTGACACTGAAGCTTTCTTT
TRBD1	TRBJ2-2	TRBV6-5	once	CASMGQGGTGELFF	TGTGCCAGCATGGGACAGGGAGGCACCGGGGAGCTGTTTTTT
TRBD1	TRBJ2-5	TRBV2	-	CASGTGGWETQYF	TGTGCCAGCGGGACAGGGGGCTGGGAGACCCAGTACTTC
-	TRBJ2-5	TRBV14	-	CASSQDRRDDIQETQYF	TGTGCCAGCAGCCAAGATCGGCGGGACGACATCCAAGAGACCCAGTACTTC
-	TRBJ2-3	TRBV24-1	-	CATSDLGRPGTDTQYF	TGTGCCACCAGTGATTTGGGGAGGCCCGGCACAGATACGCAGTATTTT
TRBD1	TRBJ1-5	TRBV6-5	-	CASSRTGNGNQPQHF	TGTGCCAGCAGTCGGACAGGGAATGGAAATCAGCCCCAGCATTTT
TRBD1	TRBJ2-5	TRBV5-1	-	CASSPGAGGRETQYF	TGCGCCAGCAGCCCCGGGGCAGGGGGTAGGGAGACCCAGTACTTC
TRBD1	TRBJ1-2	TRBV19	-	CASSDRVDYTF	TGTGCCAGTAGTGACAGGGTTGACTACACCTTC
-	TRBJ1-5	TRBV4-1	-	CASSSSTGQPQHF	TGCGCCAGCAGCTCCAGCACCGGGCAGCCCCAGCATTTT
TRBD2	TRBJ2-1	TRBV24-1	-	CATSDLAAGGKSGINEQFF	TGTGCCACCAGTGATTTAGCAGCGGGGGGGAAATCTGGAATCAATGAGCAGTTCTTC
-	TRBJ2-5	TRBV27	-	CASSPGRGGELETQYF	TGTGCCAGCAGTCCTGGGAGGGGGGGGGAGTTGGAGACCCAGTACTTC
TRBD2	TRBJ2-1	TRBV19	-	CASSISSASGVNEQFF	TGTGCCAGTAGTATTTCATCAGCTAGCGGGGTCAATGAGCAGTTCTTC
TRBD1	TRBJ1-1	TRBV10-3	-	CAISEGTGGSRAFF	TGTGCCATCAGTGAGGGGACAGGGGGATCGAGAGCTTTCTTT
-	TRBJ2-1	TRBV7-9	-	CASSSRQGGNEQFF	TGTGCCAGCAGCTCCCGACAGGGAGGCAATGAGCAGTTCTTC
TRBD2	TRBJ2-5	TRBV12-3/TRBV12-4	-	CASSLGLAETQYF	TGTGCCAGCAGTTTGGGACTAGCGGAGACCCAGTACTTC
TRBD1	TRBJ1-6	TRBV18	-	CASSEGTGAHSPLHF	TGTGCCAGCTCGGAAGGGACAGGGGCCCATTCACCCCTCCACTTT
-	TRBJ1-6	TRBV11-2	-	CASSPRQGSSPLHF	TGTGCCAGCAGTCCCCGGCAGGGAAGCTCACCCCTCCACTTT
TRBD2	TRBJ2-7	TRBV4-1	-	CASSQEGREWNEQYF	TGCGCCAGCAGCCAAGAGGGGCGGGAGTGGAACGAGCAGTACTTC
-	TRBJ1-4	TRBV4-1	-	CASSQPTSSAANEKLFF	TGCGCCAGCAGCCAACCTACATCCAGCGCGGCTAATGAAAAACTGTTTTTT
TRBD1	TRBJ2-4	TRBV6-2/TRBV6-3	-	CASSYSTDRKNIQYF	TGTGCCAGCAGTTACTCCACGGACAGGAAAAACATTCAGTACTTC
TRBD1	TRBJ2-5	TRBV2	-	CASRAGTVQETQYF	TGTGCCAGCAGGGCCGGGACAGTACAAGAGACCCAGTACTTC
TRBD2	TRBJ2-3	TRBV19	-	CASSKTSGSTDTQYF	TGTGCCAGTAGTAAAACTAGCGGGAGCACAGATACGCAGTATTTT
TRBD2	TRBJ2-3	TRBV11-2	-	CASRQASGGAADTQYF	TGTGCCAGCAGACAAGCTAGCGGGGGGGCCGCAGATACGCAGTATTTT
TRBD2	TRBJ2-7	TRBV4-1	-	CASSQDLGGGGEQYF	TGCGCCAGCAGCCAGGATCTCGGGGGGGGCGGCGAGCAGTACTTC
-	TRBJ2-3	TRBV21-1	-	CASSCPPMGARTDTQYF	TGTGCCAGCAGTTGTCCTCCGATGGGGGCCCGCACAGATACGCAGTATTTT
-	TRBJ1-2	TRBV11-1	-	CASSLGTDNNYGYTF	TGTGCCAGCAGCCTAGGGACGGACAATAACTATGGCTACACCTTC
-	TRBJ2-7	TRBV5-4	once	CASSLDPGDYEQYF	TGTGCCAGCAGCTTGGATCCGGGGGACTACGAGCAGTACTTC
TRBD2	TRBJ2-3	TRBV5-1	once	CASSRTGTSNTDTQYF	TGCGCCAGCAGCAGAACCGGGACTAGCAACACAGATACGCAGTATTTT
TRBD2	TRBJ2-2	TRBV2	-	CASSELAGEAGELFF	TGTGCCAGCAGTGAACTAGCGGGAGAGGCCGGGGAGCTGTTTTTT
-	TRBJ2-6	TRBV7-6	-	CASSPDSLKGPYGANVLTF	TGTGCCAGCAGCCCGGACAGTCTGAAGGGGCCCTATGGGGCCAACGTCCTGACTTTC
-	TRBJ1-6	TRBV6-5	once	CASMVTINSPLHF	TGTGCCAGCATGGTTACAATCAATTCACCCCTCCACTTT
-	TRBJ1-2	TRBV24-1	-	CATSGRTDLGGYTF	TGTGCCACCAGTGGGCGGACAGACCTTGGGGGCTACACCTTC
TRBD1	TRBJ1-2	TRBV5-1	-	CASSHEGQNYGYTF	TGCGCCAGCAGCCATGAGGGACAGAACTATGGCTACACCTTC
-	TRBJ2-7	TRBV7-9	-	CASSFPDWSYEQYF	TGTGCCAGCAGCTTTCCAGATTGGTCCTACGAGCAGTACTTC
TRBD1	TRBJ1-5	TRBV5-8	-	CASSLAGTGLQPQHF	TGTGCCAGCAGCTTGGCAGGGACAGGGCTTCAGCCCCAGCATTTT
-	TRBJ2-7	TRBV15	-	CATSRNPLTGSYEQYF	TGTGCCACCAGCAGAAATCCCCTTACAGGGTCCTACGAGCAGTACTTC
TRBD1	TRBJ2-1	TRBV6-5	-	CASSPGTGLYNEQFF	TGTGCCAGCAGTCCCGGGACAGGACTCTACAATGAGCAGTTCTTC
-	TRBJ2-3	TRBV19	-	CASKGSAYTQYF	TGTGCCAGTAAGGGGTCTGCGTATACGCAGTATTTT
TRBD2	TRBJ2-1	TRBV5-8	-	CASSLWLAGDSEQFF	TGTGCCAGCAGCTTGTGGCTAGCGGGAGACAGTGAGCAGTTCTTC
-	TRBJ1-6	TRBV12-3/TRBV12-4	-	CASSPGYNSPLHF	TGTGCCAGCAGCCCGGGCTATAATTCACCCCTCCACTTT